A single sample gave rise to the 22 T cell receptor beta chains below, sequenced in a study of molecular identifiers for immune sequencing clone quantification. MiXCR, run by TCRdb on the PCR reads, gives a single entry per CDR3 protein. Among nearly 650,000 distinct CDR3 sequences, about 25% were seen once, and the ten largest hold about 0.84%. Sequenced sample: naive CD8+ T cells from blood, with Jurkat cell RNA spiked in. Subset given: FACS-sorted CD8+CD4-CCR7+CD45RA+ naive T cells. These receptors were collected from a human donor in good health. Some libraries in this study had Jurkat cell RNA spiked in.

At least ten counts were recorded for this clonotype. CDR3 bases: TGCAGCGTTGAAGATCAGTCAACTCTGACCGGGGAGCTGTTTTTT. Protein sequence: CSVEDQSTLTGELFF. The J gene is TRBJ2-2, the V gene TRBV29-1; unclear D gene. Between the trimmed V and J ends, which lost 0 bases and 5 bases, there was a span of 13 bases. The CDR3 runs to 15 residues. Looked up from germline, CDR1 is SQVTM and CDR2 is ANQGSEA.

This clonotype was seen a few times. J is TRBJ2-5 and V is TRBV7-9, with unresolved D. This CDR3 contains 13 residues. V lost 5 bases to trimming and J lost 3 bases, with 10 bases between them. The V gene's germline CDR1 is SEHNR and CDR2 FQNEAQ (reference sequence). The CDR3 protein is CASSPTLKETQYF. DNA of the CDR3: TGTGCCAGCAGCCCAACGCTAAAAGAGACCCAGTACTTC. Combining the CDR3 with reference TRBV7-9 and TRBJ2-5 gives the whole variable domain DTGVSQNPRHKITKRGQNVTFRCDPISEHNRLYWYRQTLGQGPEFLTYFQNEAQLEKSRLLSDRFSAERPKGSFSTLEIQRTEQGDSAMYLCASSPTLKETQYFGPGTRLLVL.

This clonotype was detected only a few times. The V gene is TRBV11-2, the J gene TRBJ2-2; D is unresolved. The V end lost 3 bases, the J end lost 2 bases, and 13 bases lay between the germline ends. The length of the CDR3 is 16 residues. Germline CDR1 SGHAT, CDR2 FQNNGV. Here the CDR3 DNA reads TGTGCCAGCAGCTTTTTTCTGGGCCAAAACACCGGGGAGCTGTTTTTT. It yields the protein CASSFFLGQNTGELFF.

This chain connects TRBV6-2 or TRBV6-3 to TRBJ2-1, with a tentative D call TRBD2 (5 bases). V was shortened by 2 bases and J by 10 bases, with 6 bases between the two germline ends. The CDR3 covers 11 residues. CDR1 MNHEY and CDR2 SVGEGT come from the germline V gene. CDR3 nucleotide sequence: TGTGCCAGCAGTTACGACTACGAGCAGTTCTTC. It yields the protein CASSYDYEQFF.

This clonotype was counted between two and nine times. The CDR3 region has the DNA TGTGCCATCAGGGACCGGGACAGGGAATACGAGCAGTACTTC. It specifies CAIRDRDREYEQYF. The chain couples TRBV10-3 to TRBJ2-7; 9 bases align to TRBD1. CDR1 and CDR2 from the germline V gene are ENHRY and SYGVKD. The V and J ends lost 6 bases and 4 bases, in that order; junction bases with no gene match: 7. The CDR3 is 14 residues long.

The rearrangement links TRBV12-3 or TRBV12-4 to TRBJ2-7, with D maybe TRBD2 (7 bases). Trimming cost V 1 base and J 3 bases, with 16 bases left between them. The length of the CDR3 is 16 residues. The CDR3 protein is CASSLGGAGAVYEQYF. As DNA, the CDR3 is TGTGCCAGCAGTTTAGGGGGGGCGGGAGCGGTCTACGAGCAGTACTTC.

The sample holds many counts of this clonotype. This chain joins TRBV12-3 or TRBV12-4 and TRBJ1-5; D may be TRBD1 (6 bases). V shed 3 bases and J shed 5 bases, with 11 bases lying between them. This CDR3 contains 14 residues. For the CDR3, the DNA is TGTGCCAGCAGTTTGGGGGCGACCCATCAGCCCCAGCATTTT. This translates into CASSLGATHQPQHF.

This chain connects TRBV9 to TRBJ1-1, with 7 bases lining up with TRBD1. The V segment lost 0 bases and the J segment 3 bases; nucleotides outside the gene matches: 11. CDR1 is SGDLS and CDR2 is YYNGEE in the germline V gene. This CDR3 is 17 amino acids long. CDR3 amino acids: CASSVDQLVQGDTEAFF. For the CDR3, the DNA is TGTGCCAGCAGCGTAGATCAATTGGTCCAGGGGGACACTGAAGCTTTCTTT.

This clonotype was counted at least ten times. The chain has TRBV6-2 or TRBV6-3 and TRBJ1-5; 9 nucleotides match TRBD1. The junction had 7 bases not matched to a gene; V was cut back by 4 bases and J by 3 bases. CDR1 is MNHEY, CDR2 SVGEGT, per germline. This CDR3 is 16 amino acids long. DNA of the CDR3: TGTGCCAGCAGTTTGTGGACAGGGGCGGACAATCAGCCCCAGCATTTT. Translation gives CASSLWTGADNQPQHF.

A few counts support this clonotype. The gene calls are TRBV27 and TRBJ2-5; a possible D gene is TRBD2 (5 bases). The germline CDR1 and CDR2 sequences are MNHEY and SMNVEV (reference sequence). The ends were cut back, 2 bases at V and 5 bases at J, with 12 bases in the middle. This CDR3 has 14 residues. In DNA, the CDR3 is TGTGCCAGCAGTTTAAGAGGGCTAGGGGAGACCCAGTACTTC. It codes for CASSLRGLGETQYF.

Many counts were recorded for this clonotype. The chain carries TRBV9 and TRBJ2-7; D is unclear. Germline CDR1 is SGDLS and CDR2 is YYNGEE. This CDR3 contains 15 residues. V lost 4 bases and J 0 bases, leaving 14 bases between the germline ends. Written as DNA, the CDR3 is TGTGCCAGCAGCCCCCGCGGTACGTACTCCTACGAGCAGTACTTC. Translating gives CASSPRGTYSYEQYF.

This clonotype turned up a few times. The chain has TRBV28 and TRBJ2-7, with TRBD1 identical over 10 bases. This CDR3 spans 15 amino acids. V gave up 5 bases and J gave up 5 bases; unmatched junction bases: 9. The germline CDR1 and CDR2 sequences are MDHEN and SYDVKM. The CDR3 DNA reads as TGTGCCAGCAGTCCAACCGGGACAGGGGCGAACGAGCAGTACTTC. This translates into CASSPTGTGANEQYF.

This clonotype was counted many times. The chain employs TRBV4-1 and TRBJ2-3; 7 bases agree with TRBD2. Trimming took 0 bases from V and 2 from J; bases not matched to a gene: 5. The CDR3 covers 16 residues. Germline V gene sequence: CDR1 MGHRA, CDR2 YSYEKL. In DNA form, the CDR3 reads TGCGCCAGCAGCCAAGATGGCGGGGGACTCACAGATACGCAGTATTTT. It encodes CASSQDGGGLTDTQYF.

With respect to this clonotype: A much larger clone differs by one base, so this may be a read error. The rearrangement links TRBV7-2 to TRBJ2-3, with 7 bases aligning to TRBD2. The CDR3 runs to 15 residues. The V gene's germline CDR1 is SGHTA and CDR2 FQGNSA. Unmatched junction bases numbered 6, after V lost 1 base and J lost 5 bases. The CDR3 bases are TGTGCCAGCAGCTTAGATGGGGGGGGAATAGATACGCAGTATTTT. Translation gives CASSLDGGGIDTQYF.

This clonotype has ten or more counts. The CDR3 spells CASSPPYRDGSYSGANVLTF. The CDR3 bases are TGTGCCAGCAGTCCCCCTTATAGGGACGGAAGCTACTCTGGGGCCAACGTCCTGACTTTC. The rearrangement joins TRBV28 to TRBJ2-6, with D possibly called TRBD1 or TRBD2 (5 bases each). There are 20 residues in the CDR3. V lost 5 bases to trimming and J lost 0 bases, with 23 bases between them. CDR1 is MDHEN and CDR2 is SYDVKM in the germline V gene.

V gene TRBV30 combines with J gene TRBJ2-1; D is ambiguous. The CDR3 loop spans 12 amino acids. In germline, CDR1 is GTSNPN, CDR2 SVGIG (reference sequence). Trimming took 0 bases from V and 7 from J, leaving 7 bases between them. In DNA, the CDR3 is TGTGCCTGGAGTGTACTCTGGAATGAGCAGTTCTTC. Translation gives CAWSVLWNEQFF.

The sample holds many counts of this clonotype. This chain connects TRBV4-1 to TRBJ2-5; 7 nucleotides match TRBD1. Germline V gives CDR1 MGHRA, CDR2 YSYEKL. J was trimmed by 1 base and V by 4 bases; bases with no gene match: 3. The length of the CDR3 is 14 residues. Written as DNA, the CDR3 is TGCGCCAGCAGCCTGGGACAGCGCCAAGAGACCCAGTACTTC. Translation gives CASSLGQRQETQYF.

About this clonotype itself: A much larger clone sits a single nucleotide away, making a read error possible. The V call is TRBV12-3 or TRBV12-4, the J call TRBJ1-4, with TRBD1 as a possible D gene (5 bases). There are 13 residues in the CDR3. CDR3 bases: TGTGCCAGCAGTGACAGCCTAAATGGAAAACTGTTTTTT. Translation: CASSDSLNGKLFF.

The chain employs TRBV19 and TRBJ1-3; D gene uncertain. CDR1 is LNHDA and CDR2 is SQIVND in the germline V gene (reference sequence). The V and J ends lost 3 bases and 2 bases respectively, with 11 bases between them. The CDR3 spans 15 residues. This CDR3 is CASSIPGGPGNTIYF. The CDR3 DNA is TGTGCCAGTAGTATCCCAGGCGGGCCTGGAAACACCATATATTTT.

In regard to this clonotype: A single base separates this from a much larger clone, so it may be a read error. The chain employs TRBV12-3 or TRBV12-4 and TRBJ2-3; TRBD2 matches at 10 bases. The CDR3 sequence is 16 residues long. CDR3 nucleotides: TGTGTCAGCAGTTTACATCTAGCGGGGGGCACAGATACGCAGTATTTT. Translating it yields CVSSLHLAGGTDTQYF.

This clonotype was recorded many times. DNA for the CDR3: TGCAGCGTTGAACAGGACTGGACTGACTCTGGAAACACCATATATTTT. Protein sequence: CSVEQDWTDSGNTIYF. J is TRBJ1-3 and V is TRBV29-1; D gene uncertain. The CDR3 runs 16 residues. Germline V gives CDR1 SQVTM, CDR2 ANQGSEA. Trimming removed 2 bases from V and 0 bases from J, with 14 bases in between.

This clonotype was counted at least ten times. This sequence joins TRBV7-2 and TRBJ2-1; D gene uncertain. This CDR3 is 13 amino acids long. The V gene lost 8 bases and the J gene lost 6 bases, with 14 bases spanning the gap. The V gene's germline CDR1 is SGHTA and CDR2 FQGNSA. DNA for the CDR3: TGTGCCAGCGGAGTTTCGACGATCAATGAGCAGTTCTTC. It yields the protein CASGVSTINEQFF.